This TCR beta chain was sequenced in a study of graft-versus-host responses after intestinal transplantation. Findings and limits, study-wide: Early after transplant, HvG clones declined as circulating GvH clones peaked. Detection of GvH clones occurred in recipient marrow, and some had their first appearance in ileum or blood. The study found high graft-versus-host to host-versus-graft clonal ratios in allografts of patients with graft-donor T cell macrochimerism.

To note about this clone: The antigen is unknown.

Per the germline V gene, CDR1 is KGHSH and CDR2 is LQKENI. With 0 bases clipped from V and 5 bases from J, the junction kept 8 bases outside the gene matches. The CDR3 is 17 residues long. The repertoire was sequenced with immunoSEQ multiplex PCR; TCRdb's copy has only in-frame clones and lacks some. The table has 85,000 to 90,000 clones, around nine tenths seen once; the top ten hold less than 0.4%. The TCR sequence derives from a human donor who received an intestinal transplant. This sample comprised unstimulated CD4+ T cells sorted from spleen or lymph node cells, obtained before intestinal transplant. This sequence joins TRBV18 and TRBJ2-3, with 10 bases that match TRBD2. The chain's CDR3 is CASSPPTGLAGEDTQYF. The CDR3, as DNA: TGTGCCAGCTCACCACCTACCGGGCTAGCGGGAGAAGATACGCAGTATTTT.